The clone carrying this T cell receptor (beta chain) turned up a few times. This specimen comes from a study of response to subunit inactivated influenza vaccine. TCRdb independently ran MiXCR on the RT-PCR reads; one entry per CDR3 protein. The sample has 500,000 to 550,000 distinct CDR3 sequences, approximately 20% seen once. There are 14 residues in the CDR3. The germline V and J ends were trimmed by 4 bases and 4 bases, with 11 bases remaining between them. Per the germline V gene, CDR1 is SGHTA and CDR2 is FQGNSA. The same data also contributed to another study, on T cells expressing NK-cell markers. This second study notes: For TCR beta, cDNA was produced by 5'RACE template switching with UMIs. Underlying the TCR beta repertoires were sorted CD3+CD56+NKG2C+, CD3+CD56+NKG2C- and CD3+CD56-NKG2C+ T cells. Just one sequenced donor of eight was HCMV-seronegative, while seven were seropositive. The study left the HCMV specificity of expanded NKG2C+ T cell clones unresolved.

This TCR was sampled from a man in his fifties or sixties who received an inactivated influenza vaccine. The sequencing used CD4+ T cells sorted from PBMCs, collected roughly 12 days after vaccination. The chain has TRBV7-2 and TRBJ1-3, with D possibly matching TRBD1 (6 bases). Here the CDR3 DNA reads TGTGCCAGCAGCTCCGGGGGCTTCGGAAACACCATATATTTT. Translating it yields CASSSGGFGNTIYF.